Following are 31 T cell receptor beta chains from one sample sequenced in a study of radiotherapy plus CTLA-4 blockade in lung cancer. Method: immunoSEQ multiplex PCR; TCRdb's copy keeps in-frame clones and lacks some. The table has approximately 80,000 clones, 84% seen once. The source was peripheral blood, collected from a patient treated with radiotherapy plus ipilimumab. The source of these receptors is a human donor with non-small cell lung cancer who had stable disease on radiotherapy plus ipilimumab.

This clone has just a few counts. The DNA of the CDR3 is TGTGCCAGCACGAGGGTGGGGACAGAGACCCAGTACTTC. Its protein product is CASTRVGTETQYF. The chain uses TRBV28 and TRBJ2-5; D may correspond to TRBD1 or TRBD2 (5 bases each). The CDR3 is made up of 13 amino acids. Germline lookup yields CDR1 MDHEN and CDR2 SYDVKM. With 7 bases removed from V and 4 bases from J, the gap between germline ends came to 13 bases. Full variable domain (remainder filled in from reference TRBV28 and TRBJ2-5): DVKVTQSSRYLVKRTGEKVFLECVQDMDHENMFWYRQDPGLGLRLIYFSYDVKMKEKGDIPEGYSVSREKKERFSLILESASTNQTSMYLCASTRVGTETQYFGPGTRLLVL.

J is TRBJ2-7 and V is TRBV10-3, with D perhaps assigned TRBD1 or TRBD2 (5 bases each). This CDR3 has 13 amino acids. The germline V gene encodes CDR1 ENHRY and CDR2 SYGVKD. Trimming cost V 10 bases and J 2 bases, with 15 bases left between them. CDR3: CASGRDAAYEQYF. DNA for the CDR3: TGTGCCAGCGGCCGGGACGCAGCCTACGAGCAGTACTTC.

The CDR3 coding sequence is TGTGCCAGCAGTGTTAGACTAGCGGGGCTCTACGAGCAGTACTTC. It translates to CASSVRLAGLYEQYF. This chain uses TRBV2 with TRBJ2-7; 11 bases agree with TRBD2. Germline CDR1 reads SNHLY; CDR2 reads FYNNEI. This CDR3 has 15 residues. V shed 4 bases and J 3 bases; nucleotides not matched to a gene: 5.

The chain couples TRBV5-1 to TRBJ2-3, with 7 positions matching TRBD1. CDR3 length: 14 residues. Germline V gene data show CDR1 as SGHRS and CDR2 as YFSETQ. V dropped 4 bases and J dropped 1; count of bases not matched to a gene: 3. CDR3 residues: CASSKTGGTDTQYF. The CDR3 nucleotides read TGCGCCAGCAGCAAAACAGGGGGCACAGATACGCAGTATTTT.

The chain combines TRBV18 with TRBJ2-5, with TRBD1 identical over 10 bases. CDR1 is KGHSH, CDR2 LQKENI, per germline. V gave up 3 bases and J gave up 2 bases; unmatched junction bases: 9. There are 17 residues in the CDR3. The CDR3 coding sequence is TGTGCCAGCTCACCTCTGGTCGGGACAGGGGAGCAAGAGACCCAGTACTTC. This codes for CASSPLVGTGEQETQYF.

This clone was detected only once. V is TRBV28 and J is TRBJ2-1, with D possibly being TRBD1 (6 bases). The CDR3 is made up of 16 amino acids. Germline-derived CDR1 and CDR2 are MDHEN and SYDVKM. The V end lost 6 bases, the J end lost 5 bases, and 20 bases lay between the germline ends. CDR3 amino acids: CASSRNRAGGDNEQFF. The CDR3 DNA reads TGTGCCAGCAGCCGTAACAGGGCAGGCGGCGACAATGAGCAGTTCTTC. Full variable domain (outside the CDR3, taken from reference TRBV28 and TRBJ2-1): DVKVTQSSRYLVKRTGEKVFLECVQDMDHENMFWYRQDPGLGLRLIYFSYDVKMKEKGDIPEGYSVSREKKERFSLILESASTNQTSMYLCASSRNRAGGDNEQFFGPGTRLTVL.

V gene TRBV28 combines with J gene TRBJ2-7; the D is unclear. The CDR3 extends over 13 amino acids. Germline CDR1 is MDHEN and CDR2 is SYDVKM. Trimming shortened V by 3 bases and J by 2 bases, and 8 bases separated the two germline ends. Here the CDR3 reads CASSLPGPYEQYF. The DNA of the CDR3 is TGTGCCAGCAGTTTGCCAGGTCCCTACGAGCAGTACTTC.

The chain carries TRBV2 and TRBJ2-7, with 10 bases fitting TRBD1. The germline CDR1 and CDR2 sequences are SNHLY and FYNNEI. V lost 1 base to trimming and J lost 7 bases; unmatched junction nucleotides: 7. CDR3 length equals 15 residues. CDR3 coding DNA: TGTGCCAGCAGTGAAGTAGGACAGGGGGGCGGAGAGCAGTACTTC. Its protein is CASSEVGQGGGEQYF.

This clone was seen a few times. The chain carries TRBV4-1 and TRBJ1-5, with D hard to call. The CDR3 length is 13 residues. Trimming removed 1 base at V and 9 bases at J, with 10 bases between. Germline values: CDR1 MGHRA, CDR2 YSYEKL. The CDR3 DNA reads TGCGCCAGCAGCCAAGGGCAGGCTGGGCCCCAGCATTTT. Its protein product is CASSQGQAGPQHF.

The chain couples TRBV7-3 to TRBJ1-6, with D uncertain. CDR1 and CDR2 (germline): SGHTA, FQGTGA. The ends were cut back, 0 bases at V and 7 bases at J, with 10 bases in the middle. There are 15 residues in the CDR3. CDR3 loop: CASSLTTNRNSPLHF. CDR3 bases: TGTGCCAGCAGCTTAACGACAAATAGGAATTCACCCCTCCACTTT.

A single count supports this clone. V gene TRBV19 combines with J gene TRBJ2-3; D gene uncertain. The CDR3 is 15 residues long. Trimming took off 1 base at V and 4 bases at J, with 12 bases between the two ends. CDR1 is LNHDA and CDR2 is SQIVND in the germline V gene (reference sequence). CDR3 DNA sequence: TGTGCCAGTAGTATAGGGAACGGGCGGTCAGATACGCAGTATTTT. Protein sequence: CASSIGNGRSDTQYF.

The rearrangement links TRBV6-1 to TRBJ2-1; TRBD1 might be the D (5 bases). Germline CDR1 MNHNS, CDR2 SASEGT. The CDR3 is 12 amino acids. Trimming took off 6 bases at V and 7 bases at J, with 10 bases between the two ends. CDR3 nucleotide sequence: TGTGCCAGCAGGGCAGGGCAGAATGAGCAGTTCTTC. Protein sequence: CASRAGQNEQFF.

V and J are TRBV10-1 and TRBJ1-3, with D tentatively TRBD1 (6 bases). Germline V lookup: CDR1 WNHNN, CDR2 SYGVQD (reference sequence). V lost 0 bases and J lost 0, with 9 bases in between. This CDR3 has 16 amino acids. CDR3 bases: TGCGCCAGCAGTGAGTCGTCGGGGGCCTCTGGAAACACCATATATTTT. Translating gives CASSESSGASGNTIYF.

Notes on this clone: One end of the junction fails to match germline, which may point to a read error. The genes are TRBV28 and TRBJ2-4; D is possibly TRBD1 (6 bases). In germline, CDR1 is MDHEN, CDR2 SYDVKM. The length of the CDR3 is 15 residues. CDR3 residues: CASSFTGLNKDIQYF. CDR3 DNA: TGTGCCAGCAGTTTTACAGGGTTGAACAAAGACATTCAGTACTTC.

This clone was counted once. This chain uses TRBV20-1 with TRBJ1-1; 9 positions match TRBD1. With 5 bases clipped from V and 11 bases from J, the junction kept 6 bases outside the gene matches. The CDR3 has 11 residues. Germline CDR1 DFQATT, CDR2 SNEGSKA (reference sequence). CDR3 nucleotide sequence: TGCAGTGCTCCGACAGGGGGGGACGCTTTCTTT. Its protein is CSAPTGGDAFF.

The sample holds one count of this clone. J is TRBJ2-7 and V is TRBV21-1; the table's D call TRBD1 went unverified against the DNA. TRBV21-1 is deemed a pseudogene. The CDR3 length is 17 residues. CDR3 DNA: TGTGCCAGCAGCAAAAGGGTCCCACAGGGGGCAGTGGACGAGCAGTACTTC. Amino acids: CASSKRVPQGAVDEQYF.

The chain joins TRBV10-3 to TRBJ1-6, with 9 bases lining up with TRBD1. The germline gives CDR1 ENHRY, CDR2 SYGVKD. The CDR3 is 14 amino acids. Unmatched junction bases numbered 5, after V lost 7 bases and J lost 7 bases. The CDR3 sequence is CAITGTGKNSPLHF. The CDR3 region has the DNA TGTGCCATCACTGGGACAGGGAAGAATTCACCCCTCCACTTT.

In this sample, this clone turned up once. This sequence joins TRBV6-6 and TRBJ2-7, with TRBD1 matching over 7 bases. CDR1 is MNHNY, CDR2 SVGAGI, per germline (reference sequence). The CDR3 runs to 15 residues. The junction had 5 bases not matched to a gene; V was cut back by 2 bases and J by 1 base. In nucleotides, the CDR3 is TGTGCCAGCAGTTACATTTTGGGACAGTCCTACGAGCAGTACTTC. Translating gives CASSYILGQSYEQYF.

With regard to this clone: At one of its ends the junction is not consistent with the germline gene, which may arise from a read error. The chain employs TRBV20-1 and TRBJ2-7; D is possibly TRBD1 (7 bases). The CDR3 is 11 residues long. Germline CDR1 reads DFQATT; CDR2 reads SNEGSKA (reference sequence). CDR3 protein: CSAPRGAPQYF. In DNA form, the CDR3 reads TGCAGTGCTCCCAGGGGGGCTCCACAGTATTTC.

The rearrangement links TRBV6-1 to TRBJ2-7, with TRBD2 matching 8 bases. This CDR3 comprises 15 residues. CDR1 and CDR2 (germline): MNHNS, SASEGT. V lost 2 bases to trimming and J lost 1 base; unmatched junction nucleotides: 4. This CDR3 reads CASSENGGGSYEQYF. The DNA of the CDR3 is TGTGCCAGCAGTGAAAACGGGGGGGGATCCTACGAGCAGTACTTC.

The rearrangement uses TRBV5-1 and TRBJ2-5, with 7 bases matching TRBD1. With V trimmed by 0 bases and J by 5 bases, 10 bases remained unmatched. The CDR3 is 16 residues long. Germline assignment: CDR1 SGHRS and CDR2 YFSETQ. CDR3 loop: CASSLAPTGPEETQYF. Written as DNA, the CDR3 is TGCGCCAGCAGCTTGGCCCCGACAGGGCCCGAGGAGACCCAGTACTTC.

This clone appeared a single time. This rearrangement joins TRBV4-1 to TRBJ1-5; D is unclear. The CDR3 covers 15 residues. Per the germline V gene, CDR1 is MGHRA and CDR2 is YSYEKL. V was cut by 4 bases and J by 0 bases, with 10 bases left in between. This chain's CDR3 is CASSRDPTSNQPQHF. Here the CDR3 DNA reads TGCGCCAGCAGCCGGGATCCGACTAGCAATCAGCCCCAGCATTTT.

The chain employs TRBV5-1 and TRBJ2-7; 11 positions match TRBD2. This CDR3 has 17 amino acids. The V gene's germline CDR1 is SGHRS and CDR2 YFSETQ. V lost 3 bases, J lost 0 bases, and 8 bases stayed unmatched. The CDR3 reads CASSSLIAGGSSYEQYF. The DNA for the CDR3 is TGCGCCAGCAGCTCCTTAATAGCGGGAGGGAGCTCCTACGAGCAGTACTTC.

This chain uses TRBV30 with TRBJ2-1; D not resolved. Germline values: CDR1 GTSNPN, CDR2 SVGIG (reference sequence). V lost 8 bases and J 9 bases, leaving 23 bases between the germline ends. The CDR3 length is 14 residues. The CDR3, as DNA: TGTGCCGTTCTGCGAAGAGATTCCGTAGGTGAGCAGTTCTTC. Translated, it gives CAVLRRDSVGEQFF.

This chain uses TRBV9 with TRBJ2-1; TRBD1 or TRBD2 may be the D gene (6 bases each). Trimming took 3 bases from V and 0 from J, leaving 13 bases between them. CDR1 is SGDLS and CDR2 is YYNGEE in the germline V gene. The CDR3 is made up of 16 amino acids. The CDR3 sequence: CASSATQGGSYNEQFF. The CDR3 DNA reads as TGTGCCAGCAGCGCCACACAGGGAGGCTCCTACAATGAGCAGTTCTTC.

The chain joins TRBV7-9 to TRBJ1-2, with 10 bases fitting TRBD1. This CDR3 spans 14 amino acids. The V segment lost 7 bases and the J segment 4 bases; nucleotides outside the gene matches: 6. CDR1 is SEHNR and CDR2 is FQNEAQ in the germline V gene (reference sequence). CDR3 sequence reads: CASNPGQGFYGYTF. In nucleotides, the CDR3 is TGTGCCAGCAATCCGGGACAGGGGTTCTATGGCTACACCTTC. Combining the CDR3 with reference TRBV7-9 and TRBJ1-2 gives the whole variable domain DTGVSQNPRHKITKRGQNVTFRCDPISEHNRLYWYRQTLGQGPEFLTYFQNEAQLEKSRLLSDRFSAERPKGSFSTLEIQRTEQGDSAMYLCASNPGQGFYGYTFGSGTRLTVV.

This chain joins TRBV5-1 and TRBJ2-1, with a tentative D call TRBD2 (5 bases). The CDR3 has 14 residues. Per the germline V gene, CDR1 is SGHRS and CDR2 is YFSETQ. Trimming stripped 7 bases from V and 8 bases from J, with 19 bases between. The CDR3 sequence: CASRRAGISDEQFF. The CDR3 region has the DNA TGCGCCAGCCGCCGCGCGGGTATAAGCGATGAGCAGTTCTTC.

The genes are TRBV7-9 and TRBJ1-3; tentatively, D is TRBD1 (6 bases). Germline-derived CDR1 and CDR2 are SEHNR and FQNEAQ (reference sequence). Trimming removed 4 bases from V and 1 base from J, with 14 bases in between. This CDR3 region has 16 residues. CDR3 amino acids: CASSSPRQASGNTIYF. For the CDR3, the DNA is TGTGCCAGCAGCTCACCCCGACAGGCGTCTGGAAACACCATATATTTT.

The sample holds a few counts of this clone. The V call is TRBV6-5, the J call TRBJ1-1, with a tentative D call TRBD1 (6 bases). Looked up from germline, CDR1 is MNHEY and CDR2 is SVGAGI. The CDR3 contains 15 residues. V dropped 5 bases and J dropped 6 bases, with 19 bases sitting between them. CDR3 in amino acids: CASSPLSTGPPEAFF. CDR3 DNA: TGTGCCAGCAGTCCCCTCAGTACAGGGCCCCCTGAAGCTTTCTTT.

A single count supports this clone. The CDR3 sequence is CASSLGTANTGELFF. CDR3 nucleotide sequence: TGCGCCAGCAGCTTGGGGACAGCGAACACCGGGGAGCTGTTTTTT. V and J are TRBV5-1 and TRBJ2-2; tentatively, D is TRBD1 (6 bases). Trimming left V 0 bases short and J 0 bases short, with 6 bases between. Germline assignment: CDR1 SGHRS and CDR2 YFSETQ. The length of the CDR3 is 15 residues.

The chain recombines TRBV7-2 with TRBJ2-5, with TRBD1 as a possible D gene (5 bases). Germline CDR1 reads SGHTA; CDR2 reads FQGNSA. V dropped 1 base and J dropped 6 bases, with 21 bases sitting between them. This CDR3 has 17 amino acids. CDR3 sequence: CASSLGSLGQSTKTQYF. The CDR3 DNA follows: TGTGCCAGCAGCTTAGGTAGTTTGGGGCAGTCTACTAAGACCCAGTACTTC.